The sample holds one count of the clone carrying this T cell receptor (beta chain). These data are taken from a study of blood T cell repertoires in COVID-19. Across the whole study: Collection of acute and convalescent COVID-19 samples took place in the United States, Italy and Spain. T cells, B-cell-depleted T cells, or PBMCs supplied cDNA or gDNA.

Individuals aged 18 to 89 years were recruited from approximately 24 US areas. Authors' processing steps: Amplification with reference gene primers provided the estimates of nucleated cell counts. TCRdb's table, derived via immunoSEQ multiplex PCR, lists solely in-frame clones and lacks some. V and J calls and clone size follow that table, whereas D and trimming were derived from the DNA. In the table there are about 240,000 clones, approximately 83% of which are singletons. This TCR was sampled from a middle-aged woman with acute COVID-19. The sample comprised PBMCs or T cells enriched from blood (not recorded which).

CDR3 coding DNA: TGTGCCAGCAGGAGGCCCGGGTTTCACCGCCCTACTAAGCTGTTTTTT. Protein product: CASRRPGFHRPTKLFF. The chain is built from TRBV6-4 and TRBJ2-2; D not resolved. Germline CDR1 reads MRHNA; CDR2 reads SNTAGT. The CDR3 covers 16 residues. Trimming stripped 6 bases from V and 12 bases from J, with 26 bases between.